The rows below give T cell receptor beta chains drawn from one sample of a study of stem cell transplantation in POMP-related autoinflammatory disease. TCRdb keeps only in-frame clones here, not all; method: immunoSEQ multiplex PCR. This table has about 8,600 clones, 80% to 90% appearing once. The sample in question was CD8+ T cells from PBMCs, obtained after stem cell transplantation. The receptors were gathered from a human patient with POMP-related autoinflammation and immune dysregulation (PRAID). Some of the T cells may derive from the graft donor. CDR3s include the opening cysteine and the closing phenylalanine or tryptophan. The D gene is left open where the match is weak. Size values are once, few and many counts, or a class for expanded clones, and some rows have none.

>TRBV7-9|once|.|TRBJ1-2
CASSPGGEMDGYTF
TGTGCCAGCAGCCCGGGGGGGGAGATGGATGGCTACACCTTC
>TRBV2|.|TRBD1|TRBJ1-5
CASSDRDSYSNQPQHF
TGTGCCAGCAGTGATAGGGACAGTTATAGCAATCAGCCCCAGCATTTT
>TRBV27|.|.|TRBJ1-2
CASRVSGTSYGYTF
TGTGCCAGCAGGGTCTCCGGGACGAGTTATGGCTACACCTTC
>TRBV2|.|.|TRBJ1-1
CASSEKDSKNTEAFF
TGTGCCAGCAGTGAGAAGGACAGTAAGAACACTGAAGCTTTCTTT
>TRBV12-3/TRBV12-4|.|.|TRBJ2-1
CASSLGQVNEQFF
TGTGCCAGCAGTTTAGGACAGGTCAATGAGCAGTTCTTC
>TRBV24-1|.|.|TRBJ2-3
CATSIGGTQYF
TGTGCCACCAGTATAGGGGGGACGCAGTATTTT
>TRBV4-1|.|.|TRBJ2-3
CASSQDADTRRTDTQYF
TGCGCCAGCAGCCAAGATGCGGACACGCGGCGCACAGATACGCAGTATTTT
>TRBV28|.|.|TRBJ1-5
CASSTAVFNQPQHF
TGTGCCAGCAGTACAGCAGTCTTCAATCAGCCCCAGCATTTT
>TRBV7-7|.|.|TRBJ2-5
CASSFSEGWQETQYF
TGTGCCAGCAGCTTTTCCGAGGGGTGGCAAGAGACCCAGTACTTC
>TRBV5-1|.|.|TRBJ2-3
CASSLTGPQVTQYF
TGCGCCAGCAGCTTGACCGGGCCACAGGTCACGCAGTATTTT
>TRBV19|.|.|TRBJ1-3
CASSHVGATGNTIYF
TGTGCCAGTAGCCACGTAGGGGCGACTGGAAACACCATATATTTT
>TRBV19|.|.|TRBJ1-4
CASTADSYEKLFF
TGTGCCAGTACGGCGGACAGCTATGAAAAACTGTTTTTT
>TRBV6-5|.|.|TRBJ1-1
CASSTRGNTEAFF
TGTGCCAGCAGCACCAGGGGGAACACTGAAGCTTTCTTT
>TRBV19|.|.|TRBJ1-5
CASRSVGEGFNQPQHF
TGTGCCAGTAGGTCCGTCGGTGAGGGGTTCAATCAGCCCCAGCATTTT
>TRBV7-9|once|.|TRBJ2-5
CASSLDSTQYF
TGTGCCAGCAGCTTAGATTCCACCCAGTACTTC
>TRBV24-1|.|TRBD2|TRBJ2-1
CATSRSGSYNEQFF
TGTGCCACCAGCCGCAGCGGGAGCTACAATGAGCAGTTCTTC
>TRBV7-9|.|.|TRBJ1-2
CAKRYSRKGYTF
TGTGCCAAGAGGTACAGCCGGAAGGGCTACACCTTC
>TRBV29-1|.|TRBD1|TRBJ1-1
CSVRQGNTEAFF
TGCAGCGTGCGACAGGGGAACACTGAAGCTTTCTTT
>TRBV5-5|.|TRBD1|TRBJ2-2
CASSLLDRDTGELFF
TGTGCCAGCAGCCTACTGGACAGGGACACCGGGGAGCTGTTTTTT
>TRBV6-5|few|TRBD1|TRBJ1-1
CASSYSMGQLNTEAFF
TGTGCCAGCAGTTACTCGATGGGACAGCTGAACACTGAAGCTTTCTTT
>TRBV30|.|.|TRBJ2-7
CASLSSFRGANEQYF
TGTGCCTCCCTCTCAAGCTTCAGGGGGGCTAACGAGCAGTACTTC
>TRBV27|few|TRBD1|TRBJ1-2
CASGRNRGGNYGYTF
TGTGCCAGCGGACGAAACAGGGGAGGTAACTATGGCTACACCTTC
>TRBV11-2|.|TRBD2|TRBJ2-3
CASTQRGRVGGGDTQYF
TGTGCCAGCACCCAGCGGGGGAGGGTCGGCGGGGGAGATACGCAGTATTTT
>TRBV9|.|.|TRBJ2-1
CASSVAGTDYNEQFF
TGTGCCAGCAGCGTAGCTGGGACGGATTACAATGAGCAGTTCTTC
>TRBV5-8|.|TRBD1|TRBJ1-4
CASSIRQGNEKLFF
TGTGCCAGCAGCATCCGACAGGGGAACGAAAAACTGTTTTTT
>TRBV5-4|.|.|TRBJ2-5
CASSLGALYSAQETQYF
TGTGCCAGCAGCTTGGGGGCCTTATATAGCGCTCAAGAGACCCAGTACTTC
>TRBV28|.|.|TRBJ1-5
CASSRGPQHF
TGTGCCAGCAGCCGGGGGCCCCAGCATTTT
>TRBV12-3/TRBV12-4|.|.|TRBJ1-2
CASSHPGGYGYTF
TGTGCCAGCAGCCATCCCGGGGGGTATGGCTACACCTTC
>TRBV12-3/TRBV12-4|.|TRBD2|TRBJ2-1
CASSPPRGDEQFF
TGTGCCAGCAGCCCCCCCCGGGGGGATGAGCAGTTCTTC
>TRBV9|.|.|TRBJ1-1
CASSATDLNTEAFF
TGTGCCAGCAGCGCGACAGACCTGAACACTGAAGCTTTCTTT
>TRBV24-1|.|TRBD2|TRBJ2-3
CATSDPMTSGDTQYF
TGTGCCACCAGTGACCCCATGACTAGCGGAGATACGCAGTATTTT
>TRBV28|.|TRBD2|TRBJ2-1
CASSLTSGTYNEQFF
TGTGCCAGCAGTCTGACTAGCGGGACTTACAATGAGCAGTTCTTC
>TRBV18|.|.|TRBJ2-1
CASSPYTPEGNVGNEQFF
TGTGCCAGCTCACCATATACCCCGGAGGGTAATGTGGGCAATGAGCAGTTCTTC